Below, 18 T cell receptor beta chains from the same sample are listed, as sequenced in a study of blood T cell repertoires in COVID-19. Assay: immunoSEQ multiplex PCR; the TCRdb copy retains only in-frame clones and omits some. The sample consists of roughly 250,000 clones, roughly 83% of them appearing once. Sequencing was done on a sample of PBMCs or T cells enriched from blood (not recorded which). The receptors originated from a woman aged 45-65 years who had recovered from COVID-19.

The V call is TRBV28, the J call TRBJ2-7; D unresolved. This CDR3 has 12 amino acids. Germline CDR1 reads MDHEN; CDR2 reads SYDVKM. V was cut by 4 bases and J by 2 bases, with 6 bases left in between. CDR3 DNA sequence: TGTGCCAGCAGTTCCGACACCTACGAGCAGTACTTC. Its translation: CASSSDTYEQYF.

The CDR3 here is CASSPGTGKSGANVLTF. The CDR3 DNA sequence: TGTGCCAGCAGCCCAGGGACAGGGAAATCTGGGGCCAACGTCCTGACTTTC. The rearrangement joins TRBV3-1 (or the pseudogene TRBV3-2) to TRBJ2-6; 9 positions agree with TRBD1. The germline V gene has CDR1 LGHDT and CDR2 YNNKEL (reference sequence). The CDR3 spans 17 residues. The junction had 5 bases not matched to a gene; V was cut back by 4 bases and J by 1 base.

CDR3 residues: CASSLVTGWTGELFF. In DNA form, the CDR3 reads TGCGCCAGCAGCTTGGTCACAGGTTGGACCGGGGAGCTGTTTTTT. The V call is TRBV5-1, the J call TRBJ2-2, with D possibly TRBD1 on 5 matching bases. Germline-derived CDR1 and CDR2 are SGHRS and YFSETQ. V shed 0 bases and J shed 5 bases, with 11 bases lying between them. CDR3 length: 15 residues.

The rearrangement links TRBV4-1 to TRBJ2-2; no clear D gene. CDR1 is MGHRA, CDR2 YSYEKL, per germline. Trimming pared 1 base from V and 0 bases from J, leaving 6 bases between. The CDR3 has 15 amino acids. DNA for the CDR3: TGCGCCAGCAGCCAAGGGCTAGCGAACACCGGGGAGCTGTTTTTT. Protein: CASSQGLANTGELFF.

This chain connects TRBV11-3 to TRBJ2-2; D not certain. Germline assignment: CDR1 SGHNT and CDR2 YENEEA. Trimming took off 6 bases at V and 5 bases at J, with 16 bases between the two ends. This CDR3 has 15 amino acids. DNA of the CDR3: TGTGCCAGCAGTTACCGCGGTGGTGGGACCGGGGAGCTGTTTTTT. Protein product: CASSYRGGGTGELFF.

The chain couples TRBV4-1 to TRBJ2-7; D is perhaps TRBD1 (6 bases). Germline V CDR1 and CDR2: MGHRA, YSYEKL. Deletions cut 3 bases from V and 6 bases from J, with 9 bases between. This CDR3 is built from 12 residues. The CDR3 region is CASSQVGGEQYF. CDR3 DNA sequence: TGCGCCAGCAGCCAGGTAGGGGGCGAGCAGTACTTC.

This clone has a handful of counts. This chain connects TRBV5-1 to TRBJ1-4, with TRBD1 as a possible D gene (6 bases). The V end was cut by 2 bases, the J end by 8 bases, with 19 bases between. Germline loops: CDR1 SGHRS, CDR2 YFSETQ. This CDR3 contains 16 residues. The CDR3 region has the DNA TGCGCCAGCAGCTTTCTAGGGGGGGCGAGTTTAGAAAAACTGTTTTTT. Its protein is CASSFLGGASLEKLFF.

The chain employs TRBV9 and TRBJ2-3; 9 nucleotides align to TRBD1. Germline CDR1 and CDR2: SGDLS and YYNGEE. With 8 bases clipped from V and 2 bases from J, the junction kept 6 bases outside the gene matches. The CDR3 extends over 14 amino acids. The chain's CDR3 is CASRQGDSTDTQYF. In nucleotides, the CDR3 is TGTGCCAGTAGACAGGGGGACTCCACAGATACGCAGTATTTT.

The chain carries TRBV2 and TRBJ2-1; 13 bases agree with TRBD2. The V gene end was trimmed by 6 bases and the J gene end by 8 bases; junction bases not matched to a gene: 7. Germline V lookup: CDR1 SNHLY, CDR2 FYNNEI. CDR3 length equals 15 residues. The CDR3 is CASRLRTSGSDEQFF. The CDR3 coding sequence is TGTGCCAGCAGACTCAGGACTAGCGGGAGCGATGAGCAGTTCTTC.

The chain has TRBV3-1 (or the pseudogene TRBV3-2) and TRBJ2-1; 11 bases line up with TRBD2. With 5 bases clipped from V and 4 bases from J, the junction kept 7 bases outside the gene matches. The V gene's germline CDR1 is LGHDT and CDR2 YNNKEL (reference sequence). This CDR3 is built from 16 residues. Here the CDR3 reads CASSFGSSGGYNEQFF. Written as DNA, the CDR3 is TGTGCCAGCAGCTTCGGATCTAGCGGGGGGTACAATGAGCAGTTCTTC.

CDR3 in amino acids: CASSPPGQAGYEQYF. CDR3 bases: TGTGCCAGCTCACCCCCGGGACAGGCTGGTTACGAGCAGTACTTC. This chain connects TRBV18 to TRBJ2-7, with 8 bases that match TRBD1. Germline trimming cut 3 bases from V and 4 bases from J; bases unmatched to any gene: 8. This CDR3 comprises 15 residues. Per the germline V gene, CDR1 is KGHSH and CDR2 is LQKENI.

The rearrangement joins TRBV28 to TRBJ2-5; weak D call: TRBD1 (6 bases). V was cut by 3 bases and J by 1 base, with 12 bases left in between. Germline V gene lookup returns CDR1 MDHEN and CDR2 SYDVKM. The CDR3 runs 15 residues. This chain's CDR3 is CASSFANRAQETQYF. As DNA, the CDR3 is TGTGCCAGCAGTTTCGCAAACAGGGCCCAAGAGACCCAGTACTTC.

A few counts support this clone. The chain employs TRBV19 and TRBJ2-1, with a weak D call TRBD1 (6 bases). This CDR3 comprises 16 residues. Germline CDR1 reads LNHDA; CDR2 reads SQIVND (reference sequence). Between the trimmed V and J ends, which lost 4 bases and 6 bases, there was a span of 19 bases. The CDR3 DNA reads as TGTGCCAGTAGTACCAAACTTGGACAGAGGGGCAATGAGCAGTTCTTC. This sequence encodes CASSTKLGQRGNEQFF. Combining the CDR3 with reference TRBV19 and TRBJ2-1 gives the whole variable domain DGGITQSPKYLFRKEGQNVTLSCEQNLNHDAMYWYRQDPGQGLRLIYYSQIVNDFQKGDIAEGYSVSREKKESFPLTVTSAQKNPTAFYLCASSTKLGQRGNEQFFGPGTRLTVL.

V gene TRBV7-2 combines with J gene TRBJ1-4, with D perhaps TRBD1 (5 bases). Germline-derived CDR1 and CDR2 are SGHTA and FQGNSA. Trimming cost V 3 bases and J 7 bases, with 9 bases left between them. This CDR3 has 13 amino acids. The CDR3 reads CASSFVGGEKLFF. Written as DNA, the CDR3 is TGTGCCAGCAGCTTTGTGGGGGGTGAAAAACTGTTTTTT.

This chain uses TRBV19 with TRBJ1-5; 11 nucleotides align to TRBD1. V was clipped by 3 bases and J by 2 bases; unmatched bases: 3. The CDR3 contains 16 residues. The V gene's germline CDR1 is LNHDA and CDR2 SQIVND (reference sequence). The CDR3 coding sequence is TGTGCCAGTAGTATTTGGGGACAGGGGGGCAATCAGCCCCAGCATTTT. Its protein product is CASSIWGQGGNQPQHF.

This clone has at least ten counts. DNA of the CDR3: TGTGCCAGCAGGGCCGGGACAGTTAATAATTCACCCCTCCACTTT. Translated, it gives CASRAGTVNNSPLHF. The chain joins TRBV6-5 to TRBJ1-6; TRBD1 matches at 7 bases. After removal of 6 bases from V and 5 bases from J, the junction contained 7 bases not matched to a gene. Germline CDR1 reads MNHEY; CDR2 reads SVGAGI. CDR3 length: 15 amino acids.

The rearrangement links TRBV5-6 to TRBJ2-7; 7 bases map to TRBD2. Trimming at V came to 6 bases and at J to 3 bases, leaving 18 bases not matched to a gene. Germline assignment: CDR1 SGHDT and CDR2 YYEEEE. The CDR3 loop spans 17 amino acids. CDR3: CASTKNPSASGIYEQYF. The CDR3 DNA sequence: TGTGCCAGCACCAAAAACCCCTCTGCTAGCGGTATCTACGAGCAGTACTTC.

CDR3 DNA: TGTGCCAGCAGTTACTCCAGGGTCTTTGATGGCTACACCTTC. Translation gives CASSYSRVFDGYTF. This chain links TRBV6-2 or TRBV6-3 with TRBJ1-2; a weak D match, TRBD1 (5 bases). The germline V and J ends were trimmed by 0 bases and 6 bases, with 11 bases remaining between them. There are 14 residues in the CDR3. Germline V gene data show CDR1 as MNHEY and CDR2 as SVGEGT.